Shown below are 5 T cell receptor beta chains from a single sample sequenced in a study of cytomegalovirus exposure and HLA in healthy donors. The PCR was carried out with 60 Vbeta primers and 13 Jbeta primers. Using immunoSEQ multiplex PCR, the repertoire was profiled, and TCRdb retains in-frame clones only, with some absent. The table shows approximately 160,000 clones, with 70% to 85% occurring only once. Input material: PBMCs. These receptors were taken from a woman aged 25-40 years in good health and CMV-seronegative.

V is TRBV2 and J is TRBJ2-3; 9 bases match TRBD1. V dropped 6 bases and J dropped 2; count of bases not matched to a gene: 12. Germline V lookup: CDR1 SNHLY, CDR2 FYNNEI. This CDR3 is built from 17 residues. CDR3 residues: CASSPPPGQGSTDTQYF. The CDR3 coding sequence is TGTGCCAGCAGCCCGCCACCGGGACAGGGCTCCACAGATACGCAGTATTTT.

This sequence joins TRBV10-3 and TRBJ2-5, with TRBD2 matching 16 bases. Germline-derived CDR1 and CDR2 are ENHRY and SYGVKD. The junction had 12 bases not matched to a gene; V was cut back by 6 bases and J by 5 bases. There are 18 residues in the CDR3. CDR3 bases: TGTGCCATCAGACCCGGGACTAGCGGGAGGGGGGCTTCCGAGACCCAGTACTTC. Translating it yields CAIRPGTSGRGASETQYF.

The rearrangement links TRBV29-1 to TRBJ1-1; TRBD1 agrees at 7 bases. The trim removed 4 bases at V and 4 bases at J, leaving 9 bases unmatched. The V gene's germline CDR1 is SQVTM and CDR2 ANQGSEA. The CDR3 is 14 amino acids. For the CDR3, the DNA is TGCAGCGTTGGGGACAGACTAGGGGGCACTGAAGCTTTCTTT. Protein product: CSVGDRLGGTEAFF.

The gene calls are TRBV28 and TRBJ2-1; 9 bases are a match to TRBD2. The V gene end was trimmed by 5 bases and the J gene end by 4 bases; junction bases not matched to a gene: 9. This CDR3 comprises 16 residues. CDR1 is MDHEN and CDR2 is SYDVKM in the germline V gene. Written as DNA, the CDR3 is TGTGCCAGCAGTCCCCTGGGGCGGGAGGGATACAATGAGCAGTTCTTC. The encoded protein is CASSPLGREGYNEQFF.

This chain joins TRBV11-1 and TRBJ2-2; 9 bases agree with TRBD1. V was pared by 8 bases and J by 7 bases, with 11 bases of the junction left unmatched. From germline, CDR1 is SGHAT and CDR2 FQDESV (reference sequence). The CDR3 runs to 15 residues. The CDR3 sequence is CASGLTGGRVGELFF. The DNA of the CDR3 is TGTGCCAGCGGCCTAACAGGGGGCAGAGTCGGGGAGCTGTTTTTT.